A single sample gave rise to the 2 T cell receptor beta chains below, sequenced in a study of T cell clonality in common variable immunodeficiency. The protocol was immunoSEQ multiplex PCR, while the TCRdb copy is restricted to in-frame clones and leaves out a portion. The sample presents tens of thousands of clones, none singletons. Sequenced input: peripheral blood mononuclear cells. The origin of the receptors is a person aged 18 to 70 in good health.

The sample holds many counts of this clone. The read stops 3 residues short of the end of the CDR3; the missing end is completed from the germline J gene. This sequence joins TRBV2 and TRBJ1-2; 7 bases map to TRBD1. Germline CDR1 and CDR2: SNHLY and FYNNEI. Trimming removed 4 bases from V and 5 bases from J; junction bases left unmatched: 7. There are 14 residues in the CDR3. The CDR3 spells CASSAQGSGYGYTF. The covered CDR3 bases are TGTGCCAGCAGTGCACAGGGGAGTGGGTATGGC.

This clone occurred many times. The read ends 3 residues early relative to the CDR3; the germline J gene fills the gap. The chain employs TRBV18 and TRBJ1-2; unclear D gene. Germline CDR1 and CDR2: KGHSH and LQKENI. Trimming removed 0 bases at V and 6 bases at J, with 8 bases between. CDR3 length: 13 amino acids. The CDR3 spells CASSPPREDGYTF. The CDR3 bases that were read are TGTGCCAGCTCACCACCGAGAGAGGATGGC. The complete variable domain, with remaining parts taken from reference TRBV18 and TRBJ1-2, reads NAGVMQNPRHLVRRRGQEARLRCSPMKGHSHVYWYRQLPEEGLKFMVYLQKENIIDESGMPKERFSAEFPKEGPSILRIQQVVRGDSAAYFCASSPPREDGYTFGSGTRLTVV.